These T cell receptor beta chains were read from a single sample in a study of T cell responses to AZD1222 COVID-19 vaccine. Assay: immunoSEQ multiplex PCR; the TCRdb copy retains only in-frame clones and omits some. The top ten hold roughly 1.5% of the sample, which has roughly 140,000 clones, approximately 90% seen once. The specimen was peripheral blood, collected on day 0 of AZD1222 vaccination. The receptors shown here come from an adult in good health. The CDR3 runs from the conserved cysteine through the conserved F or W. The order of the fields is CDR3 length, clone size, V gene, J gene, D gene, CDR3 DNA, CDR3 protein. D genes are given only for firm matches. Some rows mark clone size as missing; the rest say once, few, many or name a class of expanded clone.

>14|once|TRBV19|TRBJ1-2|TRBD1
TGTGCCAGTAGTATTCTCCCAGGGGGACCCTCGGAGACCTTC
CASSILPGGPSETF
>15|once|TRBV7-2|TRBJ2-2|TRBD2
TGTGCCAGCAAAGGGGGTAGCGGGGTCCCCGGGGAGCTGTTTTTT
CASKGGSGVPGELFF
>14|once|TRBV18|TRBJ2-1|.
TGTGCCAGCTCAGGACGGGAGTCGAGGAATGAGCAGTTCTTC
CASSGRESRNEQFF
>16|.|TRBV13|TRBJ2-7|.
TGTGCCAGCAGCGGTGGACCTCCGGGGCGCTACTACGAGCAGTACTTC
CASSGGPPGRYYEQYF
>12|.|TRBV7-3|TRBJ1-1|.
TGTGCCAGCAGCTTAACGGGCACTGAAGCTTTCTTT
CASSLTGTEAFF
>15|.|TRBV30|TRBJ2-1|TRBD2
TGTGCCTGGAGTGTAACTAGCGGGATTTACAATGAGCAGTTCTTC
CAWSVTSGIYNEQFF
>11|.|TRBV30|TRBJ2-1|.
TGTGCCTCGGGGAGAGCGAATGAGCAGTTCTTC
CASGRANEQFF
>14|.|TRBV28|TRBJ1-1|.
TGTGCCAGCAGCGGGGCGCTGGGGAACACTGAAGCTTTCTTT
CASSGALGNTEAFF
>12|.|TRBV30|TRBJ2-5|.
TGTGCCTGGAGCAGGGGAACGGAGACCCAGTACTTC
CAWSRGTETQYF
>12|.|TRBV30|TRBJ1-6|.
TGTGCCTGGAGTCTAGGTTTTCCACCCCTCCACTTT
CAWSLGFPPLHF
>17|.|TRBV3-1/TRBV3-2|TRBJ2-1|TRBD2
TGTGCCAGCAGCCAAGATGCGTCTAGCGGTCTCTACAATGAGCAGTTCTTC
CASSQDASSGLYNEQFF
>16|.|TRBV9|TRBJ1-2|TRBD1
TGTGCCAGCAGCGCCCCAAGGGACAGGGGGCCGTATGGCTACACCTTC
CASSAPRDRGPYGYTF
>15|once|TRBV4-1|TRBJ1-1|.
TGCGCCAGCAGCCACCCGCTTGGGGAGAACACTGAAGCTTTCTTT
CASSHPLGENTEAFF
>14|.|TRBV4-2|TRBJ2-7|TRBD2
TGTGCCAGCAGCCATCCGGGACTAGCCTACGAGCAGTACTTC
CASSHPGLAYEQYF
>14|.|TRBV7-9|TRBJ2-7|TRBD1
TGTGCCAGCACCAAAGCGCAGGGGGCGTTCGAGCAGTACTTC
CASTKAQGAFEQYF
>15|.|TRBV9|TRBJ2-7|TRBD2
TGTGCCAGCAGCGTAGGAGTGGGGACTATTTACGAGCAGTACTTC
CASSVGVGTIYEQYF
>15|.|TRBV6-4|TRBJ1-2|TRBD1
TGTGCCAGCAGTGATACCGGGACAGGGGAGGCTGGCTACACCTTC
CASSDTGTGEAGYTF
>14|.|TRBV11-2|TRBJ1-2|.
TGTGCCAGCAGCTTATCAGGGTTCACGTATGGCTACACCTTC
CASSLSGFTYGYTF
>13|.|TRBV28|TRBJ2-7|TRBD2
TGTGCCAGCAGTCGGGAGGTCCCCTACGAGCAGTACTTC
CASSREVPYEQYF
>15|.|TRBV24-1|TRBJ2-7|TRBD1
TGTGCCACCAGTGATTCCAGGGGGCGGACCTACGAGCAGTACTTC
CATSDSRGRTYEQYF
>15|.|TRBV7-9|TRBJ1-2|TRBD1
TGTGCCAGCAGCTCCGGGACAGGCTCTAACTATGGCTACACCTTC
CASSSGTGSNYGYTF
>14|.|TRBV7-9|TRBJ1-5|TRBD1
TGTGCCAGCGGTTCGGGACAGGGGGTTTGGCCCCAGCATTTT
CASGSGQGVWPQHF
>15|.|TRBV18|TRBJ2-1|TRBD1
TGTGCCAGCTCACCACCCGGGACAGATTACAATGAGCAGTTCTTC
CASSPPGTDYNEQFF
>13|.|TRBV27|TRBJ1-1|.
TGTGCCAGCAGGCGTGGGGGGGACACTGAAGCTTTCTTT
CASRRGGDTEAFF
>13|.|TRBV12-3/TRBV12-4|TRBJ2-1|.
TGTGCCAGCAGTCGCGGCGGGCGAGATGAGCAGTTCTTC
CASSRGGRDEQFF
>16|once|TRBV6-5|TRBJ1-2|.
TGTGCCAGCAGTTACGGGGGCGGGACTGGGGCCTATGGCTACACCTTC
CASSYGGGTGAYGYTF
>18|.|TRBV18|TRBJ2-1|TRBD2
TGTGCCAGCTCACCAATGGGACTAGCGGGAGCTGCGGAGAATGAGCAGTTCTTC
CASSPMGLAGAAENEQFF
>13|.|TRBV6-2/TRBV6-3|TRBJ1-4|TRBD1
TGTGCCAGCAGCAGGGATCAACAGGGGGAACTGTTTTTT
CASSRDQQGELFF
>12|.|TRBV6-5|TRBJ1-1|.
TGTGCCAGCCATACCTCAAAGTCCGAAGCTTTCTTT
CASHTSKSEAFF
>14|.|TRBV27|TRBJ1-4|.
TGTGCCAGCCGAACGTCGGGACGGGGTGAAAAACTGTTTTTT
CASRTSGRGEKLFF
>17|once|TRBV5-4|TRBJ1-4|.
TGTGCCAGCAGCTCCGCCCGTACAGTTGCAACTAATGAAAAACTGTTTTTT
CASSSARTVATNEKLFF
>18|.|TRBV5-1|TRBJ1-1|TRBD1
TGCGCCAGCAGCTTGGTTATGCCGGGACAGGGGCCGGGCACTGAAGCTTTCTTT
CASSLVMPGQGPGTEAFF
>14|once|TRBV2|TRBJ2-7|TRBD1
TGTGCCAGCATAGACGGGACAGGGATCTACGAGCAGTACTTC
CASIDGTGIYEQYF
>15|.|TRBV19|TRBJ2-2|.
TGTGCCACCCAGGAGGGGCCTACGAACACCGGGGAGCTGTTTTTT
CATQEGPTNTGELFF
>15|.|TRBV5-1|TRBJ1-1|TRBD1
TGCGCCAGCAGCTTGGAGGGACAGTCGAACACTGAAGCTTTCTTT
CASSLEGQSNTEAFF
>19|.|TRBV19|TRBJ1-4|TRBD1
TGTGCCAGTAGTATAGGCCGAGACAGGGGACTTGGTGGGGGTGAAAAACTGTTTTTT
CASSIGRDRGLGGGEKLFF
>16|.|TRBV18|TRBJ1-6|TRBD1
TGTGCCAGCTCACCCGACCGAGCAGGGGGTAATTCACCCCTCCACTTT
CASSPDRAGGNSPLHF
>18|once|TRBV7-8|TRBJ2-1|TRBD2
TGTGCCAGCAGCCTCGGAACTAGCGGGAGTCCCCTCCACAATGAGCAGTTCTTC
CASSLGTSGSPLHNEQFF
>15|once|TRBV10-1|TRBJ2-1|.
TGCGCCAGCAGTGACCCGGGGGCTCCCTACAATGAGCAGTTCTTC
CASSDPGAPYNEQFF
>17|.|TRBV7-8|TRBJ1-2|TRBD1
TGTGCCAGCAGCCGACCGGGACAGGGGACCTCTAACTATGGCTACACCTTC
CASSRPGQGTSNYGYTF
>13|.|TRBV18|TRBJ1-1|TRBD1
TGTGCCAGCTCCTTCGACAGGGGCCTTGAAGCTTTCTTT
CASSFDRGLEAFF
>12|many|TRBV4-1|TRBJ1-2|.
TGCGCCAGCAGCCAACTAGACCGCGGCTACACCTTC
CASSQLDRGYTF
>15|.|TRBV28|TRBJ2-2|.
TGTGCCAGCAGTTTTATGGCGGGGAACACCGGGGAGCTGTTTTTT
CASSFMAGNTGELFF
>18|.|TRBV6-2/TRBV6-3|TRBJ1-1|TRBD1
TGTGCCAGCAGTTACGACCTGACAGGGACTCGTGAGACGACTGAAGCTTTCTTT
CASSYDLTGTRETTEAFF
>13|.|TRBV2|TRBJ1-2|.
TGTGCCAGCAGTGTTGGAGGGGCTCGGGGCTACACCTTC
CASSVGGARGYTF
>12|.|TRBV29-1|TRBJ1-1|TRBD1
TGCAGCGGGAAGACAGGGGTCGCTGAAGCTTTCTTT
CSGKTGVAEAFF
>15|.|TRBV4-1|TRBJ1-4|.
TGCGCCAGCAACTACAACGGCCTCGCTCGTGGAAAACTGTTTTTT
CASNYNGLARGKLFF
>18|.|TRBV13|TRBJ2-5|TRBD2
TGTGCCAGCAGCCCTAGGACTAGCGGGAGTTTCCACCAAGAGACCCAGTACTTC
CASSPRTSGSFHQETQYF
>15|.|TRBV7-9|TRBJ1-2|.
TGTGCCAGCAGCTCCGGTGGGGGGCAAAACTATGGCTACACCTTC
CASSSGGGQNYGYTF
>16|.|TRBV10-3|TRBJ2-3|.
TGTGCCATCAGTGAGCCCAGGGGCTTGGCCACAGATACGCAGTATTTT
CAISEPRGLATDTQYF
>15|few|TRBV6-2/TRBV6-3|TRBJ2-5|TRBD2
TGTGCCAGCAGTAGTCTAGCGGAGTACCAAGAGACCCAGTACTTC
CASSSLAEYQETQYF
>13|.|TRBV19|TRBJ2-3|.
TGTGCCAGTAGTATGGGGTCCACAGATACGCAGTATTTT
CASSMGSTDTQYF
>15|once|TRBV5-1|TRBJ1-6|.
TGCGCCAGCAGCTTATCGGCAGGGGATAATTCACCCCTCCACTTT
CASSLSAGDNSPLHF
>13|.|TRBV2|TRBJ2-7|.
TGTGCCAGCACTGAACAGGGAATGGGCGAGCAGTACTTC
CASTEQGMGEQYF
>18|.|TRBV4-1|TRBJ2-5|TRBD2
TGCGCCAGCAGCCACTTACGACTAGCGGGAGGGGGCCAAGAGACCCAGTACTTC
CASSHLRLAGGGQETQYF